These T cell receptor beta chains were read from a single sample in a study of cytomegalovirus exposure and HLA in healthy donors. Only in-frame clones appear in the TCRdb table, and some are missing; sequencing was by immunoSEQ multiplex PCR. Of 160,000 or so clones listed, roughly 79% are singletons. Sample: PBMCs. These receptors originate from a woman in her forties or fifties in good health and CMV-seronegative. Each CDR3 is given with its conserved first and last residue. D genes are given only for firm matches. Some rows mark clone size as missing; the rest say once, few, many or name a class of expanded clone.

v_call	clone_size	d_call	j_call	cdr3_nt	cdr3_aa
TRBV27	.	TRBD2	TRBJ2-7	TGTGCCAGCAGACTAGCGGGAACCTACGAGCAGTACTTC	CASRLAGTYEQYF
TRBV11-3	.	TRBD1	TRBJ1-5	TGTGCCAGCTGGGGGACAGAGGTCATTCATTTT	CASWGTEVIHF
TRBV12-2	.	.	TRBJ1-2	TGTGCAAGCCGCTATGGCTACACCTTC	CASRYGYTF
TRBV28	.	.	TRBJ2-2	TGTGCCAGCCTCGGCAGTACAGCTCCGAACACCGGGGAGCTGTTTTTT	CASLGSTAPNTGELFF
TRBV5-1	.	TRBD1	TRBJ1-1	TGCGCCAGCAGCTTGGACCCCTTTGGACAGGGCGAGGGAAGAGCTTTCTTT	CASSLDPFGQGEGRAFF
TRBV5-1	.	.	TRBJ1-1	TGCGCCAGCAGCCGTGGGGCCGGGAACACTGAAGCTTTCTTT	CASSRGAGNTEAFF
TRBV7-2	once	TRBD1	TRBJ1-1	TGTGCCAGCAGCCAGGGGGGAAAGAACACTGAAGCTTTCTTT	CASSQGGKNTEAFF
TRBV28	.	.	TRBJ1-2	TGTGCCAGCAGTTTCGGCGGGAACTATGGCTACACCTTC	CASSFGGNYGYTF
TRBV4-3	.	.	TRBJ1-2	TGCGCCAGCAGCCAAGTTTTTTCTCGACAGAATCTTTACTATGGCTACACCTTC	CASSQVFSRQNLYYGYTF
TRBV18	.	TRBD1	TRBJ2-1	TGTGCCAGCTCACCTGGACAGGGCTCCTACAATGAGCAGTTCTTC	CASSPGQGSYNEQFF
TRBV5-1	once	.	TRBJ2-5	TGCGCCAGCAGCTCGATCGGGAGCCAAGAGACCCAGTACTTC	CASSSIGSQETQYF
TRBV5-1	.	.	TRBJ2-7	TGCGCCAGCAGCTTATACAGTGGGAGCTACGAGCAGTACTTC	CASSLYSGSYEQYF
TRBV7-9	.	TRBD1	TRBJ1-1	TGTGCCAGCAGCTTTTTCGACAGGGCGAACACTGAAGCTTTCTTT	CASSFFDRANTEAFF
TRBV4-1	.	TRBD2	TRBJ2-5	TGCGCCAGCAGCCAAGTGCGGACTAGCGGGAGCATGTGGGAGACCCAGTACTTC	CASSQVRTSGSMWETQYF
TRBV6-4	.	.	TRBJ2-1	TGTGCCAGCAGTGACAAAGCCCTGGGAGTAGGTGAGCAGTTCTTC	CASSDKALGVGEQFF
TRBV6-5	.	.	TRBJ1-2	TGTGCCAGCAGTTACCATGACAAAACCTATGGCTACACCTTC	CASSYHDKTYGYTF
TRBV10-1	few	.	TRBJ2-1	TGCGCCAGCAGTGGACAATATCTCGATGAGCAGTTCTTC	CASSGQYLDEQFF
TRBV18	.	.	TRBJ1-1	TGTGCCAGCTCACCAAACTTTCCGAACACTGAAGCTTTCTTT	CASSPNFPNTEAFF
TRBV7-2	few	TRBD1	TRBJ1-1	TGTGCCAGCAGCCAGACAGGGAGAGGTGAAGCTTTCTTT	CASSQTGRGEAFF
TRBV27	.	TRBD2	TRBJ2-7	TGTGCCAGCAGGAGCGGGGGTGGTTACGAGCAGTACTTC	CASRSGGGYEQYF
TRBV5-1	.	TRBD1	TRBJ2-2	TGCGCCAGCAGCTACCTGACAGGGCAGACCAACACCGGGGAGCTGTTTTTT	CASSYLTGQTNTGELFF
TRBV27	few	.	TRBJ2-6	TGTGCCAGCAGTATGAACCCCAGTACCCTCGGGGCCAACGTCCTGACTTTC	CASSMNPSTLGANVLTF
TRBV18	once	TRBD2	TRBJ2-5	TGTGCCAGCTCACCAAGGACTAGCGGGGGGGCCGGAGAGACCCAGTACTTC	CASSPRTSGGAGETQYF
TRBV13	few	TRBD2	TRBJ2-2	TGTGCCAGCAGCCGCGGACTAGCGGGGTCCACCGGGGAGCTGTTTTTT	CASSRGLAGSTGELFF